This is a list of T cell receptor beta chains from one sample in a study of T cell responses to AZD1222 COVID-19 vaccine. TCRdb's table, derived via immunoSEQ multiplex PCR, lists solely in-frame clones and lacks some. Altogether under 150,000 clones are present, more than 70% being singletons, with the ten largest covering approximately 6.4%. The starting material was peripheral blood, obtained 28 days after the second AZD1222 dose. The receptors stem from an adult who received the AZD1222 COVID-19 vaccine. Each CDR3 is given with its conserved first and last residue. Fields, in order: clone size, J gene, D gene, V gene, CDR3 protein, CDR3 DNA. A D gene is named only where the DNA matches it firmly. A clone size is listed for some rows: how often the clone was seen (once, few, many), or a class if it is expanded.

NA TRBJ2-7 TRBD1 TRBV5-1 CASSLLTGTGGEAYEQYF TGCGCCAGCAGCTTACTAACCGGGACAGGGGGCGAAGCCTACGAGCAGTACTTC
NA TRBJ1-2 TRBD1 TRBV7-9 CASSTWTGINYGYTF TGTGCCAGCAGCACTTGGACAGGGATAAACTATGGCTACACCTTC
NA TRBJ2-2 NA TRBV2 CASSEESANTGELFF TGTGCCAGCAGTGAGGAAAGTGCGAACACCGGGGAGCTGTTTTTT
many TRBJ1-5 TRBD1 TRBV6-5 CASSRDRGNQPQHF TGTGCCAGCAGTCGGGACAGGGGAAATCAGCCCCAGCATTTT
NA TRBJ1-2 NA TRBV5-1 CASSLRGDGYTF TGCGCCAGCAGCTTGAGAGGGGACGGCTACACCTTC
NA TRBJ2-5 NA TRBV27 CASSLSSSFYQETQYF TGTGCCAGCAGTTTATCGTCTAGCTTCTACCAAGAGACCCAGTACTTC
once TRBJ1-2 NA TRBV7-2 CASSPSLQGFGYTF TGTGCCAGCAGCCCCAGCCTACAGGGCTTCGGCTACACCTTC
NA TRBJ2-1 NA TRBV11-2 CASSETFQGKQFF TGTGCCAGCAGCGAGACCTTCCAGGGCAAGCAGTTCTTC
few TRBJ1-6 TRBD1 TRBV27 CASSPRDSTTYYNSPLHF TGTGCCAGCAGTCCCCGGGACAGTACGACCTATTATAATTCACCCCTCCACTTT
NA TRBJ2-7 TRBD1 TRBV7-9 CASSVWDRRGEQYF TGTGCCAGCAGCGTCTGGGACAGGAGAGGCGAGCAGTACTTC
NA TRBJ1-3 NA TRBV15 CATSPTQAGWEGNTIYF TGTGCCACCAGCCCAACACAAGCAGGGTGGGAAGGAAACACCATATATTTT
NA TRBJ2-1 TRBD1 TRBV3-1/TRBV3-2 CASSYQGIQGVGNEQFF TGTGCCAGCAGTTACCAGGGTATCCAGGGGGTAGGCAATGAGCAGTTCTTC
NA TRBJ1-2 TRBD1 TRBV19 CASRQFTGQPYGYTF TGTGCCAGTAGGCAATTCACGGGACAGCCTTATGGCTACACCTTC
NA TRBJ1-5 TRBD1 TRBV28 CATGQGGQPQHF TGTGCCACCGGACAGGGGGGTCAGCCCCAGCATTTT
NA TRBJ1-5 NA TRBV7-6 CASSLFGGINQPQHF TGTGCCAGCAGCTTATTTGGGGGGATCAATCAGCCCCAGCATTTT
NA TRBJ1-1 NA TRBV18 CASSPTTGNTEAFF TGTGCCAGCTCCCCTACGACAGGGAACACTGAAGCTTTCTTT
NA TRBJ2-7 NA TRBV15 CATSVTGRGYEQYF TGTGCCACCAGCGTGACTGGACGAGGCTACGAGCAGTACTTC
NA TRBJ2-2 NA TRBV5-5 CASSLDTMLGGELFF TGTGCCAGCAGCTTGGACACAATGTTGGGCGGGGAGCTGTTTTTT
NA TRBJ2-2 NA TRBV12-5 CASGFNFANTGELFF TGTGCTAGTGGTTTCAACTTCGCGAACACCGGGGAGCTGTTTTTT
NA TRBJ2-2 NA TRBV6-1 CASSPSGELFF TGTGCCAGCAGCCCCTCCGGGGAGCTGTTTTTT
NA TRBJ2-5 TRBD2 TRBV28 CASSYHGGGKETQYF TGTGCCAGCAGCTACCACGGGGGGGGAAAAGAGACCCAGTACTTC
NA TRBJ2-7 NA TRBV12-3/TRBV12-4 CASSLVSSYEQYF TGTGCCAGCAGTTTAGTCAGCTCCTACGAGCAGTACTTC
NA TRBJ2-5 NA TRBV2 CASSWIETQYF TGTGCCAGCAGTTGGATAGAGACCCAGTACTTC
NA TRBJ1-4 NA TRBV5-1 CASSSGRIIDQPEKLFF TGCGCCAGCAGCTCCGGCCGCATTATCGATCAACCCGAAAAACTGTTTTTT